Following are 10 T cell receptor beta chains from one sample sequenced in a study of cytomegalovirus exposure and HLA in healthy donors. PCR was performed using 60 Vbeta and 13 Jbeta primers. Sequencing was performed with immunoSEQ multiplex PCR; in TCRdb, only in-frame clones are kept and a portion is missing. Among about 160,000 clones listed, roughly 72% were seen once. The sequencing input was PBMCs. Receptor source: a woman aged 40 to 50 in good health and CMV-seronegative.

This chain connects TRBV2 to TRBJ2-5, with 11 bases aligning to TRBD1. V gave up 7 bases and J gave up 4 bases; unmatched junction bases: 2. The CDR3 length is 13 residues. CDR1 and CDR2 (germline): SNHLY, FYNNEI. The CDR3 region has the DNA TGTGCCAGCAAGGGACAGGGGGTAGAGACCCAGTACTTC. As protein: CASKGQGVETQYF.

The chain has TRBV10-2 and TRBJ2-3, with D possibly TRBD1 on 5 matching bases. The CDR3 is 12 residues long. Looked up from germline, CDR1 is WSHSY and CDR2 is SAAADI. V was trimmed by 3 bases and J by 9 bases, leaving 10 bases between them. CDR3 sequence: CASSDLGQTQYF. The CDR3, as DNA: TGCGCCAGCAGTGACTTGGGGCAAACGCAGTATTTT.

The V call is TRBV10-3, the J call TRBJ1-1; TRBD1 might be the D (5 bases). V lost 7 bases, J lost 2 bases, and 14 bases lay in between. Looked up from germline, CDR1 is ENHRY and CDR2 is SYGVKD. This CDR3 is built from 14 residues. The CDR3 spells CAITRGPDNTEAFF. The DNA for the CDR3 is TGTGCCATCACAAGGGGCCCAGATAACACTGAAGCTTTCTTT.

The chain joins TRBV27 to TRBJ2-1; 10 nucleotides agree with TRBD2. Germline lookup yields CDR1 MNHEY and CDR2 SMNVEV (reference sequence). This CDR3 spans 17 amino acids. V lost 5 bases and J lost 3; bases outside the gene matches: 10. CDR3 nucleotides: TGTGCCAGCAGTCCGGCGGCTAGCGGGAGTGACTACAATGAGCAGTTCTTC. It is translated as CASSPAASGSDYNEQFF.

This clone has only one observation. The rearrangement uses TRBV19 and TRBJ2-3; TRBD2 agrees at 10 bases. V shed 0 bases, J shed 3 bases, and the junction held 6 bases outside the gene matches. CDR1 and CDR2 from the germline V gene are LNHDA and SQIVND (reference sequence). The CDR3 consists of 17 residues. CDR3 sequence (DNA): TGTGCCAGTAGTATAGATCTAGCGGGAGCGGGAACAGATACGCAGTATTTT. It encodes CASSIDLAGAGTDTQYF.

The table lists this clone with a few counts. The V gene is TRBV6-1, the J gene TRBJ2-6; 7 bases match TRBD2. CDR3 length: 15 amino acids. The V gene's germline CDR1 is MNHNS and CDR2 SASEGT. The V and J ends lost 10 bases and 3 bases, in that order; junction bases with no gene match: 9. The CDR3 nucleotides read TGTGCCACCGTCCCGGGGGGAATTGGGGCCAACGTCCTGACTTTC. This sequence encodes CATVPGGIGANVLTF.

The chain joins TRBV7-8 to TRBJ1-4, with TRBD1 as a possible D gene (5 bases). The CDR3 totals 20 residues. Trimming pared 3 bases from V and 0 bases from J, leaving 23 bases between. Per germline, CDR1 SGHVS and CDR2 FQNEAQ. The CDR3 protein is CASSFRSRLDTGATNEKLFF. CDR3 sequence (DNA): TGTGCCAGCAGCTTCCGAAGCCGACTGGATACAGGTGCAACTAATGAAAAACTGTTTTTT.

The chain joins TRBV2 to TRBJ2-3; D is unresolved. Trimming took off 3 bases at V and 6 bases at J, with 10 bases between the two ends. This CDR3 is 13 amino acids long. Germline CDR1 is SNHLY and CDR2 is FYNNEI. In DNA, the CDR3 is TGTGCCAGCAGTGACCCCCGGCGGGATACGCAGTATTTT. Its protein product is CASSDPRRDTQYF.

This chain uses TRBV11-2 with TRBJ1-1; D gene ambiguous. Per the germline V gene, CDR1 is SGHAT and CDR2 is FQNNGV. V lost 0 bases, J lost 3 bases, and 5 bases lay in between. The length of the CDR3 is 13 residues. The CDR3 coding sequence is TGTGCCAGCAGCTTAGACGACTACACTGAAGCTTTCTTT. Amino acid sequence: CASSLDDYTEAFF.

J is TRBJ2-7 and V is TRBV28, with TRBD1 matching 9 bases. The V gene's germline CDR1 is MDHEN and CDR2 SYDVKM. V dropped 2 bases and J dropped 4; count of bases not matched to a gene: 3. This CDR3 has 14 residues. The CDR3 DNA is TGTGCCAGCAGTTTAAGGGGGACAGGGTACGAGCAGTACTTC. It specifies CASSLRGTGYEQYF.